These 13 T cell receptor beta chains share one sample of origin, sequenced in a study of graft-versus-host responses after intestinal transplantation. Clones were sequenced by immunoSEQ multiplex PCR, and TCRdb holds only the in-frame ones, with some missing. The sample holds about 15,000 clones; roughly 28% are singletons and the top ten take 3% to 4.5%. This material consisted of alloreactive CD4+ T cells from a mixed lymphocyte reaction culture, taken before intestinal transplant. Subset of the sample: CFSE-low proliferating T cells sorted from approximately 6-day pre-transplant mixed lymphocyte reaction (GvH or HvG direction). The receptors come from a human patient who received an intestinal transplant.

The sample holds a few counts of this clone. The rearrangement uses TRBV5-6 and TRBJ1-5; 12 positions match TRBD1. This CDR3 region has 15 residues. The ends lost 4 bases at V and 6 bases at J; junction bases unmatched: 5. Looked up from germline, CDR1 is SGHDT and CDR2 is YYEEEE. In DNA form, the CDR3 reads TGTGCCAGCAGCAGGGACAGGGGGCGCAGTCAGCCCCAGCATTTT. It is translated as CASSRDRGRSQPQHF.

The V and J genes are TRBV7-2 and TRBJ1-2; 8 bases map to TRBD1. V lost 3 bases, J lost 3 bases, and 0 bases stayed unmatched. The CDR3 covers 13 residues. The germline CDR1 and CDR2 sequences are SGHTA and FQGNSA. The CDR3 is CASSLDRDYGYTF. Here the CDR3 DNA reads TGTGCCAGCAGCTTGGACAGGGACTATGGCTACACCTTC.

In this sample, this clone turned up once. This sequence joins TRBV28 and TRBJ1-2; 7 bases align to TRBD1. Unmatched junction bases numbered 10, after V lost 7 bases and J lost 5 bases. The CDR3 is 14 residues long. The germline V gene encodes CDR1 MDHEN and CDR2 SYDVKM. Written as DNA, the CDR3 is TGTGCCAGCACCGTCGGACAGGCGCTATATGGCTACACCTTC. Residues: CASTVGQALYGYTF.

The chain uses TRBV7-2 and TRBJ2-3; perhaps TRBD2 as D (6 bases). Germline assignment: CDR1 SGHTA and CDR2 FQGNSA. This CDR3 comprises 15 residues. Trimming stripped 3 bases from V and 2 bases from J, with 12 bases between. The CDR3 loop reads CASSLLDYYTDTQYF. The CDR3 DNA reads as TGTGCCAGCAGCTTGCTGGACTATTACACAGATACGCAGTATTTT.

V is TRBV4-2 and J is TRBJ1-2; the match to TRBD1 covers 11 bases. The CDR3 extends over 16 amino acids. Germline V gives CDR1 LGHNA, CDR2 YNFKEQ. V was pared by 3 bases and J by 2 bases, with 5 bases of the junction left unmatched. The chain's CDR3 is CASSHAGQGGNYGYTF. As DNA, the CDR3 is TGTGCCAGCAGCCATGCGGGACAGGGGGGAAACTATGGCTACACCTTC.

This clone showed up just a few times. CDR3 sequence: CASSLGQVSKAFF. As DNA, the CDR3 is TGTGCCAGCAGCTTAGGACAGGTAAGTAAAGCTTTCTTT. The rearrangement joins TRBV7-2 to TRBJ1-1, with TRBD1 as a possible D gene (6 bases). The CDR3 runs 13 residues. From germline, CDR1 is SGHTA and CDR2 FQGNSA. Trimming pared 1 base from V and 9 bases from J, leaving 12 bases between. Full variable domain (remainder filled in from reference TRBV7-2 and TRBJ1-1): GAGVSQSPSNKVTEKGKDVELRCDPISGHTALYWYRQSLGQGLEFLIYFQGNSAPDKSGLPSDRFSAERTGGSVSTLTIQRTQQEDSAVYLCASSLGQVSKAFFGQGTRLTVV.

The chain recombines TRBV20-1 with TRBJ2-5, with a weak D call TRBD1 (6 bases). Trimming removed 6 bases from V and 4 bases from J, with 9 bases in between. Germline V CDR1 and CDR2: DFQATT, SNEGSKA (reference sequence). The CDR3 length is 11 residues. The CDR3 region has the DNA TGCAGTGCCGGACAGCGAGAGACCCAGTACTTC. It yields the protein CSAGQRETQYF.

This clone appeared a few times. CDR3 bases: TGTGCCAGCAGCCTCCCCGGATATGGCTACACCTTC. As protein: CASSLPGYGYTF. The J gene is TRBJ1-2, the V gene TRBV7-3; no firm D call. The CDR3 runs 12 residues. Germline loops: CDR1 SGHTA, CDR2 FQGTGA. V gave up 5 bases and J gave up 5 bases, with 9 bases separating them.

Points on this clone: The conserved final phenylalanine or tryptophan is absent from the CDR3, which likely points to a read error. As DNA, the CDR3 is TGCGCCTGGAGTGTACAGGGGAACACTGAAGCTTTCTAT. It is translated as CAWSVQGNTEAFY. The J gene is TRBJ1-1, the V gene TRBV30, with a possible D match to TRBD1 (6 bases). The CDR3 runs 13 residues. Germline CDR1 reads GTSNPN; CDR2 reads SVGIG (reference sequence).

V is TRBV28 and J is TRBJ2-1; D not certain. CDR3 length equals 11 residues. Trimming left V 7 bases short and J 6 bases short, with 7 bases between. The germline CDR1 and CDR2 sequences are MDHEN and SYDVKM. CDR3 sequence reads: CASIYLNEQFF. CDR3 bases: TGTGCCAGCATATACCTCAATGAGCAGTTCTTC.

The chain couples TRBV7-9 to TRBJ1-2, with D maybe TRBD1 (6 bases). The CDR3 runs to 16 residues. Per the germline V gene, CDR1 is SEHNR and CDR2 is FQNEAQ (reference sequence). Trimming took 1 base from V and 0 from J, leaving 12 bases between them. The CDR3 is CASSLGTALSNYGYTF. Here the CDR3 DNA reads TGTGCCAGCAGCTTAGGGACAGCGCTTTCTAACTATGGCTACACCTTC.

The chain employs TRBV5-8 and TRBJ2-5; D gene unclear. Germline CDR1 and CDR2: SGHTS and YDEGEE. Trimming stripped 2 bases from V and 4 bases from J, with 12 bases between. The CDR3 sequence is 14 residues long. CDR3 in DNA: TGTGCCAGCAGCTTTCTCCCCCGACGAGAGACCCAGTACTTC. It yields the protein CASSFLPRRETQYF.

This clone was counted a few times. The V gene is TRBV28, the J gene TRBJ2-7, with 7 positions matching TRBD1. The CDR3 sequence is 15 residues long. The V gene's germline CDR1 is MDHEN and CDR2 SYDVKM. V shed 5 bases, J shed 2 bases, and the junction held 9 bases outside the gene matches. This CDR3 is CASSLTGVPPYEQYF. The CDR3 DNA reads TGTGCCAGCAGTCTTACAGGGGTACCCCCCTACGAGCAGTACTTC. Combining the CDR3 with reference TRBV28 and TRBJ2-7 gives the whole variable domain DVKVTQSSRYLVKRTGEKVFLECVQDMDHENMFWYRQDPGLGLRLIYFSYDVKMKEKGDIPEGYSVSREKKERFSLILESASTNQTSMYLCASSLTGVPPYEQYFGPGTRLTVT.